These 2 T cell receptor beta chains came from one sample sequenced in a study of graft-versus-host responses after intestinal transplantation. Profiling relied on immunoSEQ multiplex PCR, and the TCRdb table lists in-frame clones only, not all of them. The data show some 39,000 clones, with more than 85% seen just once and about 4% held by the top ten. The source was PBMCs, collected 734 days after intestinal transplantation. The receptors stem from a human patient who received an intestinal transplant, so some T cells may come from the graft donor.

The rearrangement joins TRBV6-1 to TRBJ2-7; TRBD1 is a possible D gene (6 bases). Germline-derived CDR1 and CDR2 are MNHNS and SASEGT. The V end lost 3 bases, the J end lost 4 bases, and 19 bases lay between the germline ends. There are 16 residues in the CDR3. CDR3 coding DNA: TGTGCCAGCAGTGATTGGGGCAGGGGATTGACGTACGAGCAGTACTTC. Its translation is CASSDWGRGLTYEQYF.

The rearrangement links TRBV6-7 to TRBJ2-3; D is undetermined. TRBV6-7 has ORF status, its function being uncertain. The CDR3 covers 16 residues. V lost 0 bases, J lost 0 bases, and 10 bases lay in between. DNA for the CDR3: TGTGCCAGCAGTTACTCGAGTAGCTGGAGCACAGATACGCAGTATTTT. Protein product: CASSYSSSWSTDTQYF.